Each of the 32 T cell receptor beta chains below was sequenced from the same sample in a study of T cells in Graves' hyperthyroidism and ophthalmopathy. Authors of the study amplified TCR beta CDR3 regions from RNA transcripts. TCR CDR3 underwent first-round RT-PCR with the HTBI primer set. TCRdb re-called the multiplex PCR reads through MiXCR, storing one row per CDR3 protein. Of a few hundred thousand distinct CDR3 sequences listed, 17% are singletons. The sample consisted of blood. These receptors all come from a woman younger than 30 with Graves' ophthalmopathy.

This clonotype was seen a single time. Since no conserved phenylalanine or tryptophan closes the CDR3, a read error is the likely cause. The genes are TRBV20-1 and TRBJ2-7; 11 bases fit TRBD2. Losses at the gene ends were 6 bases for V and 2 bases for J; bases not matched to a gene: 6. The CDR3 is 14 residues long. Germline V gene lookup returns CDR1 DFQATT and CDR2 SNEGSKA (reference sequence). The CDR3 spells CSALAGLAAYEQYL. DNA for the CDR3: TGCAGTGCCCTAGCGGGACTAGCGGCCTACGAGCAGTACCTC.

Many counts were recorded for this clonotype. The chain uses TRBV7-3 and TRBJ1-2, with 7 bases fitting TRBD1. The CDR3 is made up of 13 amino acids. V shed 5 bases and J 7 bases; nucleotides not matched to a gene: 7. The germline gives CDR1 SGHTA, CDR2 FQGTGA. CDR3: CASSQGGDSGYTF. The CDR3 DNA is TGTGCCAGCAGCCAAGGGGGGGACAGTGGCTACACCTTC.

The sample holds many counts of this clonotype. The rearrangement joins TRBV30 to TRBJ1-2; D is uncertain. CDR1 and CDR2 from the germline V gene are GTSNPN and SVGIG (reference sequence). This CDR3 contains 14 residues. V was cut by 3 bases and J by 2 bases, with 13 bases left in between. The CDR3 region has the DNA TGTGCCTGGAGACAGATCCCTGGGAACTATGGCTACACCTTC. Translation: CAWRQIPGNYGYTF.

This clonotype was counted many times. J is TRBJ2-1 and V is TRBV2; no clear D. Germline V gene lookup returns CDR1 SNHLY and CDR2 FYNNEI. The CDR3 totals 12 residues. With 8 bases removed from V and 7 bases from J, the gap between germline ends came to 12 bases. The DNA of the CDR3 is TGTGCCAGCTCCTCCCGAGCGAATGAGCAGTTCTTC. This sequence encodes CASSSRANEQFF.

This clonotype was observed at least ten times. The chain links TRBV12-3 or TRBV12-4 to TRBJ2-7, with a weak D call TRBD1 (6 bases). The CDR3 has 15 amino acids. The V end lost 6 bases, the J end lost 0 bases, and 15 bases lay between the germline ends. The CDR3 DNA reads as TGTGCCAGCAGCAAAGACAGGCCGAGCTCCTACGAGCAGTACTTC. Residues: CASSKDRPSSYEQYF.

At least ten counts were recorded for this clonotype. The chain has TRBV13 and TRBJ1-1, with 11 bases fitting TRBD1. Germline values: CDR1 PRHDT, CDR2 FYEKMQ (reference sequence). The length of the CDR3 is 17 residues. V gave up 4 bases and J gave up 1 base; unmatched junction bases: 8. The CDR3 loop is CASSYSGTGGRNTEAFF. Here the CDR3 DNA reads TGTGCCAGCAGCTACTCCGGGACAGGGGGAAGGAACACTGAAGCTTTCTTT.

This clonotype was seen repeatedly, ten times or more. This sequence joins TRBV11-2 and TRBJ2-7, with 8 bases lining up with TRBD1. The V and J ends lost 2 bases and 0 bases, in that order; junction bases with no gene match: 3. This CDR3 contains 15 residues. Germline assignment: CDR1 SGHAT and CDR2 FQNNGV. The DNA of the CDR3 is TGTGCCAGCAGCTTAAACGACAGGGGCTCCTACGAGCAGTACTTC. It encodes CASSLNDRGSYEQYF.

This clonotype has a count of ten or more. The chain is built from TRBV28 and TRBJ1-2, with TRBD1 matching over 7 bases. The J segment lost 5 bases and the V segment lost 1 base, leaving 4 bases of the junction unmatched. CDR1 is MDHEN and CDR2 is SYDVKM in the germline V gene. The CDR3 is 14 amino acids. The CDR3 sequence: CASSLSQGEYGYTF. The CDR3 region has the DNA TGTGCCAGCAGTTTATCCCAGGGGGAGTATGGCTACACCTTC.

This clonotype has only a few counts. The chain couples TRBV30 to TRBJ1-3, with D uncertain. V lost 3 bases and J lost 2, with 11 bases in between. The germline CDR1 and CDR2 sequences are GTSNPN and SVGIG (reference sequence). CDR3 length equals 14 residues. The CDR3 spells CAWSKGLTGNTIYF. CDR3 nucleotides: TGTGCCTGGAGCAAAGGATTAACTGGAAACACCATATATTTT.

CDR3 nucleotides: TGCGCCAGCAGCCAAGAAATCACAGGGAGCTCCTACAATGAGCAGTTCTTC. Encoded protein: CASSQEITGSSYNEQFF. The chain uses TRBV4-1 and TRBJ2-1, with D possibly TRBD1 on 6 matching bases. The CDR3 runs 17 residues. V lost 0 bases and J 0 bases, leaving 12 bases between the germline ends. The V gene's germline CDR1 is MGHRA and CDR2 YSYEKL.

This rearrangement joins TRBV2 to TRBJ1-6; TRBD1 agrees at 10 bases. From germline, CDR1 is SNHLY and CDR2 FYNNEI. The ends lost 8 bases at V and 11 bases at J; junction bases unmatched: 3. The CDR3 length is 12 residues. This CDR3 is CASGTGEAPLHF. Written as DNA, the CDR3 is TGTGCCAGCGGGACAGGGGAAGCACCCCTCCACTTT.

The chain has TRBV5-6 and TRBJ1-5; D call uncertain. Germline V gene sequence: CDR1 SGHDT, CDR2 YYEEEE. The CDR3 spans 13 residues. The V and J ends lost 2 bases and 5 bases respectively, with 8 bases between them. The CDR3: CASSFREYQPQHF. The CDR3 bases are TGTGCCAGCAGCTTTAGGGAGTATCAGCCCCAGCATTTT. Combining the CDR3 with reference TRBV5-6 and TRBJ1-5 gives the whole variable domain DAGVTQSPTHLIKTRGQQVTLRCSPKSGHDTVSWYQQALGQGPQFIFQYYEEEERQRGNFPDRFSGHQFPNYSSELNVNALLLGDSALYLCASSFREYQPQHFGDGTRLSIL.

The sample holds a few counts of this clonotype. A much more abundant neighbour one base away suggests this may be a read error. The gene calls are TRBV27 and TRBJ1-5; D gene unclear. CDR3 size: 12 residues. Germline-derived CDR1 and CDR2 are MNHEY and SMNVEV (reference sequence). V gave up 3 bases and J gave up 5 bases, with 5 bases separating them. The CDR3 nucleotides read TGTGCCAGCAGTTTCCCTGATCAGCCCCAGCATTTT. Translated: CASSFPDQPQHF.

This clonotype was picked up many times. The rearrangement uses TRBV2 and TRBJ1-1; tentative D call: TRBD1 (6 bases). CDR3 length equals 14 residues. Trimming took 3 bases from V and 6 from J, leaving 14 bases between them. The V gene's germline CDR1 is SNHLY and CDR2 FYNNEI. CDR3 residues: CASSDVSGGPEAFF. CDR3 DNA: TGTGCCAGCAGTGATGTTTCTGGGGGCCCTGAAGCTTTCTTT.

The V call is TRBV19, the J call TRBJ1-5, with 9 bases that match TRBD1. CDR3 length: 16 residues. Germline CDR1 is LNHDA and CDR2 is SQIVND (reference sequence). V trimming: 3 bases; J trimming: 2 bases; junction bases outside the gene matches: 5. The CDR3 DNA sequence: TGTGCCAGTAGTATCTTGAGGACAGGGGGCAATCAGCCCCAGCATTTT. It translates to CASSILRTGGNQPQHF. The full variable domain, in which reference TRBV19 and TRBJ1-5 provide the parts outside the CDR3, is DGGITQSPKYLFRKEGQNVTLSCEQNLNHDAMYWYRQDPGQGLRLIYYSQIVNDFQKGDIAEGYSVSREKKESFPLTVTSAQKNPTAFYLCASSILRTGGNQPQHFGDGTRLSIL.

This clonotype was counted only a few times. This sequence joins TRBV10-3 and TRBJ2-7; TRBD1 matches 8 bases. The CDR3 spans 14 residues. The germline V gene has CDR1 ENHRY and CDR2 SYGVKD. Trimming removed 3 bases from V and 2 bases from J; junction bases left unmatched: 3. The chain's CDR3 is CAISDQTGAYEQYF. As DNA, the CDR3 is TGTGCCATCAGTGACCAGACAGGGGCCTACGAGCAGTACTTC.

The genes are TRBV20-1 and TRBJ2-1; 9 bases are a match to TRBD1. CDR3 length: 16 amino acids. With V trimmed by 3 bases and J by 7 bases, 13 bases remained unmatched. Germline CDR1 and CDR2: DFQATT and SNEGSKA (reference sequence). In nucleotides, the CDR3 is TGCAGTGCTAGCTCAACCGGGACAGGGTACGGGAATGAGCAGTTCTTC. Translating it yields CSASSTGTGYGNEQFF.

In its sample, this clonotype was seen a few times. This rearrangement joins TRBV18 to TRBJ2-1; D possibly corresponds to TRBD2 (6 bases). The CDR3 loop spans 15 amino acids. The V gene's germline CDR1 is KGHSH and CDR2 LQKENI. The ends were cut back, 2 bases at V and 9 bases at J, with 17 bases in the middle. This CDR3 is CASSPILGTHSEQFF. The CDR3 DNA reads TGTGCCAGCTCACCAATCCTCGGGACTCACAGTGAGCAGTTCTTC.

The sample holds a few counts of this clonotype. The V and J genes are TRBV5-8 and TRBJ1-2; TRBD1 agrees at 9 bases. Losses at the gene ends were 6 bases for V and 3 bases for J; bases not matched to a gene: 6. Germline assignment: CDR1 SGHTS and CDR2 YDEGEE. The length of the CDR3 is 14 residues. CDR3 region: CASTDRGVYYGYTF. The CDR3 DNA reads as TGTGCCAGCACCGACAGGGGGGTCTACTATGGCTACACCTTC. The full variable domain, in which reference TRBV5-8 and TRBJ1-2 provide the parts outside the CDR3, is EAGVTQSPTHLIKTRGQQATLRCSPISGHTSVYWYQQALGLGLQFLLWYDEGEERNRGNFPPRFSGRQFPNYSSELNVNALELEDSALYLCASTDRGVYYGYTFGSGTRLTVV.

J is TRBJ2-7 and V is TRBV7-9, with D unclear. Germline V lookup: CDR1 SEHNR, CDR2 FQNEAQ (reference sequence). The CDR3 has 13 amino acids. V shed 4 bases and J shed 5 bases, with 12 bases lying between them. The CDR3 bases are TGTGCCAGCAGCTCCCCAGTTACCCACGAGCAGTACTTC. Its translation: CASSSPVTHEQYF.

The chain combines TRBV20-1 with TRBJ2-2; TRBD2 matches 7 bases. This CDR3 contains 19 residues. V was clipped by 2 bases and J by 5 bases; unmatched bases: 20. The germline V gene has CDR1 DFQATT and CDR2 SNEGSKA (reference sequence). In DNA, the CDR3 is TGCAGTGCTAGAAGGCGATTCGAGTCGGGGGGAAGAAGGACCGGGGAGCTGTTTTTT. This sequence encodes CSARRRFESGGRRTGELFF.

At least ten counts were recorded for this clonotype. V is TRBV28 and J is TRBJ2-3; D could derive from TRBD1 or TRBD2 (5 bases each). The CDR3 totals 14 residues. CDR1 MDHEN and CDR2 SYDVKM come from the germline V gene. V lost 3 bases to trimming and J lost 2 bases, with 9 bases between them. CDR3 nucleotide sequence: TGTGCCAGCAGTTTGTTGGGGGACACAGATACGCAGTATTTT. Translation gives CASSLLGDTDTQYF.

This clonotype was recorded many times. The V gene is TRBV28, the J gene TRBJ2-7, with D unclear. Looked up from germline, CDR1 is MDHEN and CDR2 is SYDVKM. The V and J ends lost 3 bases and 4 bases respectively, with 7 bases between them. CDR3 length: 12 residues. This CDR3 reads CASSFIWYEQYF. Here the CDR3 DNA reads TGTGCCAGCAGTTTCATATGGTACGAGCAGTACTTC.

This clonotype has a count of ten or more. The chain joins TRBV28 to TRBJ2-1; TRBD1 matches at 7 bases. Trimming removed 4 bases from V and 9 bases from J; junction bases left unmatched: 15. CDR1 is MDHEN and CDR2 is SYDVKM in the germline V gene. The CDR3 runs to 16 residues. The CDR3 DNA is TGTGCCAGCAGTTCCCGGGACAGCTTCGTATTTTGTGAGCAGTTCTTC. It is translated as CASSSRDSFVFCEQFF.

V usage is TRBV10-3 and J usage is TRBJ2-7, with 10 bases lining up with TRBD1. From germline, CDR1 is ENHRY and CDR2 SYGVKD. V was pared by 2 bases and J by 2 bases, with 0 bases of the junction left unmatched. The CDR3 runs to 14 residues. CDR3 in amino acids: CAISEGTGAYEQYF. Written as DNA, the CDR3 is TGTGCCATCAGTGAGGGGACAGGGGCCTACGAGCAGTACTTC.

This clonotype turned up a few times. The chain couples TRBV12-3 or TRBV12-4 to TRBJ2-3, with TRBD2 matching 14 bases. This CDR3 has 19 residues. After removal of 6 bases from V and 3 bases from J, the junction contained 14 bases not matched to a gene. Here the CDR3 reads CASSRSSMTSGRVTDTQYF. In DNA form, the CDR3 reads TGTGCCAGCAGCCGTAGCAGTATGACTAGCGGGAGGGTAACAGATACGCAGTATTTT.

The rearrangement joins TRBV4-2 to TRBJ1-5, with D unresolved. This CDR3 has 15 residues. V lost 0 bases, J lost 2 bases, and 8 bases lay in between. The germline V gene encodes CDR1 LGHNA and CDR2 YNFKEQ. The CDR3 protein is CASSQDKLGNQPQHF. The CDR3 region has the DNA TGTGCCAGCAGCCAAGATAAACTCGGCAATCAGCCCCAGCATTTT.

Here the CDR3 DNA reads TGTGCCACCAGCAGCTGGGGACAGGCAACGGGAGATACGCAGTATTTT. Residues: CATSSWGQATGDTQYF. The gene calls are TRBV15 and TRBJ2-3, with TRBD1 matching over 8 bases. This CDR3 contains 16 residues. With V trimmed by 3 bases and J by 5 bases, 10 bases remained unmatched. Germline V lookup: CDR1 LNHNV, CDR2 YYDKDF (reference sequence).

This clonotype was detected only a few times. The V call is TRBV19, the J call TRBJ1-6; 10 nucleotides agree with TRBD1. The CDR3 runs to 14 residues. V was pared by 8 bases and J by 10 bases, with 8 bases of the junction left unmatched. Germline CDR1 is LNHDA and CDR2 is SQIVND (reference sequence). The CDR3 bases are TGTGCCAGTCATTTCGGACAGGGGGTATCACCCCTCCACTTT. Its translation: CASHFGQGVSPLHF.

This clonotype showed up many times. The V gene is TRBV27, the J gene TRBJ2-1; 9 bases fit TRBD1. This CDR3 is 16 amino acids long. With V trimmed by 5 bases and J by 5 bases, 10 bases remained unmatched. Germline CDR1 reads MNHEY; CDR2 reads SMNVEV (reference sequence). CDR3 amino acids: CASSPEPGQGHNEQFF. As DNA, the CDR3 is TGTGCCAGCAGTCCAGAACCGGGACAGGGTCACAATGAGCAGTTCTTC.

The sample holds many counts of this clonotype. The V gene is TRBV12-3 or TRBV12-4, the J gene TRBJ1-1; 7 positions match TRBD1. This CDR3 has 16 amino acids. V lost 5 bases and J lost 3; bases outside the gene matches: 12. CDR3 sequence (DNA): TGTGCCAGCAGTCCCCAGGGGGGGGGCTGGGACACTGAAGCTTTCTTT. The encoded protein is CASSPQGGGWDTEAFF.

The sample holds many counts of this clonotype. CDR3 coding DNA: TGTGCCAGCAGTCTCGACGGCAACACCGGGGAGCTGTTTTTT. This encodes CASSLDGNTGELFF. The chain uses TRBV7-6 and TRBJ2-2; D ambiguous. V shed 6 bases and J shed 2 bases, with 10 bases lying between them. The CDR3 loop spans 14 amino acids. Looked up from germline, CDR1 is SGHVS and CDR2 is FNYEAQ.